One and the same sample provided the 3 T cell receptor beta chains below, sequenced in a study of cytotoxic CD8 clonotypes in ibrutinib-treated CLL. Sequenced by immunoSEQ multiplex PCR; TCRdb stores in-frame clones only, minus some. The data contain under 300,000 clones, less than 75% of them singletons. Specimen: PBMCs, collected after 24 months of ibrutinib treatment. The receptor source for this set is a human donor with chronic lymphocytic leukemia.

The chain recombines TRBV9 with TRBJ1-4; D not resolved. V lost 0 bases to trimming and J lost 6 bases, with 12 bases between them. Germline V gives CDR1 SGDLS, CDR2 YYNGEE. The CDR3 has 15 amino acids. CDR3 region: CASSVAPTSDEKLFF. The CDR3 region has the DNA TGTGCCAGCAGCGTAGCCCCCACATCAGATGAAAAACTGTTTTTT.

In nucleotides, the CDR3 is TGCGCCAGCAACCAGGGGGATTCTGGAAACACCATATATTTT. It yields the protein CASNQGDSGNTIYF. The rearrangement joins TRBV5-1 to TRBJ1-3; 7 bases map to TRBD1. V dropped 6 bases and J dropped 1; count of bases not matched to a gene: 4. Germline V gives CDR1 SGHRS, CDR2 YFSETQ. This CDR3 spans 14 amino acids.

This clone was picked up a small number of times. The chain recombines TRBV19 with TRBJ2-3; a possible D gene is TRBD2 (5 bases). CDR3 length: 14 residues. The V end was cut by 7 bases, the J end by 2 bases, with 13 bases between. Germline CDR1 and CDR2: LNHDA and SQIVND (reference sequence). The CDR3: CASTHPGVTDTQYF. The CDR3 coding sequence is TGTGCCAGTACCCACCCCGGGGTCACAGATACGCAGTATTTT.